This T cell receptor beta chain is from a study of cytomegalovirus exposure and HLA in healthy donors. Concerning this clone: Its antigen is currently unknown.

PCR amplification relied on 60 Vbeta primers (plus 13 Jbeta primers). Here immunoSEQ multiplex PCR was the method, and the copy in TCRdb shows in-frame clones only, minus some. The table records about 180,000 clones, 70% to 85% of them present only once. The V gene end was trimmed by 7 bases and the J gene end by 2 bases; junction bases not matched to a gene: 4. This CDR3 region has 13 residues. Looked up from germline, CDR1 is SGHRS and CDR2 is YFSETQ. Study-level points and caveats: The CMV antigen specificity of a few CMV-associated chains was confirmed through in vitro analysis. It was likely that a cluster of highly shared sequence variants was a sequencing artifact.

The V call is TRBV5-1, the J call TRBJ2-5; the match to TRBD2 covers 8 bases. The specimen was PBMCs. The clonotype comes from a woman aged 25 to 39 in good health and CMV-seropositive. CDR3 loop: CASRTSGQETQYF. CDR3 nucleotides: TGCGCCAGCCGCACTAGCGGTCAAGAGACCCAGTACTTC. The variable domain in full, completed from reference TRBV5-1 and TRBJ2-5, reads KAGVTQTPRYLIKTRGQQVTLSCSPISGHRSVSWYQQTPGQGLQFLFEYFSETQRNKGNFPGRFSGRQFSNSRSEMNVSTLELGDSALYLCASRTSGQETQYFGPGTRLLVL.